These T cell receptor beta chains were read from a single sample in a study of blood T cells in healthy people across ages. TCRdb recomputed calls from the 5' RACE reads with MiXCR, one row per CDR3 protein. The table lists 850,000 or so distinct CDR3 sequences, 29% of them singletons. The sample comprised blood. The receptors were sampled from a woman aged 80 or over in good health. The CDR3 runs from the conserved cysteine through the conserved F or W. The D gene is left open where the match is weak. Expanded clones are given a class, and other clones once, few, many or no size at all.

J gene	clone size	V gene	D gene	CDR3 protein	CDR3 DNA
TRBJ2-5	many	TRBV21-1	NA	CASSNFVGERGQQETQYF	TGTGCCAGCAGCAATTTTGTGGGCGAGCGGGGCCAACAAGAGACCCAGTACTTC
TRBJ2-7	NA	TRBV4-2	NA	CASLGEGGAQYF	TGTGCCAGTCTCGGCGAAGGGGGAGCGCAGTACTTC
TRBJ1-2	NA	TRBV6-6	NA	CASSQDLRNYGYTF	TGTGCCAGCAGCCAGGACCTACGAAACTATGGCTACACCTTC
TRBJ2-7	many	TRBV30	TRBD1	CAGQDRMSSYEQYF	TGTGCCGGGCAGGACAGGATGAGCTCCTACGAGCAGTACTTC
TRBJ2-2	NA	TRBV5-1	TRBD1	CASSPGQGAYAGELFF	TGCGCCAGCAGCCCCGGACAGGGGGCTTATGCCGGGGAGCTGTTTTTT
TRBJ2-3	many	TRBV4-3	NA	CASSQGQAVRHTDTQYF	TGCGCCAGCAGCCAGGGTCAGGCCGTCCGACATACAGATACGCAGTATTTT
TRBJ2-3	many	TRBV12-3/TRBV12-4	NA	CASSSGPRGEYF	TGTGCCAGCAGTTCAGGCCCCCGTGGGGAGTATTTT
TRBJ2-7	few	TRBV6-1	NA	CASSRDFDGYEQYF	TGTGCCAGCAGTCGGGACTTTGACGGGTACGAGCAGTACTTC
TRBJ2-1	many	TRBV6-2/TRBV6-3	TRBD2	CASSYSGGGSYNEQFF	TGTGCCAGCAGTTATAGCGGGGGAGGCTCCTACAATGAGCAGTTCTTC
TRBJ1-1	NA	TRBV20-1	NA	CSASRGGSVNTEAFF	TGCAGTGCTAGCCGGGGAGGGTCAGTGAACACTGAAGCTTTCTTT
TRBJ1-2	NA	TRBV29-1	NA	CSVEAGPYGYTF	TGCAGCGTTGAAGCAGGGCCCTATGGCTACACCTTC
TRBJ2-1	NA	TRBV6-1	NA	CASSEVIGINEQFF	TGTGCCAGCAGTGAAGTAATAGGGATCAATGAGCAGTTCTTC
TRBJ2-3	NA	TRBV20-1	TRBD2	CSASLSGLAGVRTDTQYF	TGCAGTGCTAGTTTATCGGGACTAGCGGGGGTCCGCACAGATACGCAGTATTTT
TRBJ2-3	once	TRBV12-3/TRBV12-4	TRBD1	CASSLRFGTGLSTDMQYF	TGTGCCAGCAGTTTAAGGTTCGGGACAGGGTTGAGCACAGATATGCAATATTTT
TRBJ2-5	NA	TRBV6-5	TRBD1	CASSWGQLQETQYF	TGTGCCAGCAGTTGGGGACAGCTCCAAGAGACCCAGTACTTC
TRBJ2-1	NA	TRBV12-3/TRBV12-4	NA	CASSFSPRGGQFF	TGTGCCAGCAGTTTTAGTCCCAGGGGTGGACAGTTCTTC
TRBJ2-3	many	TRBV7-2	NA	CASRTAPGGPSDTQYF	TGTGCCAGCAGGACCGCGCCCGGGGGCCCGTCAGATACGCAGTATTTT
TRBJ2-7	NA	TRBV5-1	TRBD2	CASSLTSGGPWETLYF	TGCGCCAGCAGCCTGACTAGCGGGGGGCCTTGGGAGACCCTGTACTTC
TRBJ1-1	few	TRBV7-9	NA	CASSLEAGLGGTEAFF	TGTGCCAGCAGCTTAGAGGCAGGGTTGGGTGGTACTGAAGCTTTCTTT
TRBJ1-6	NA	TRBV5-5	TRBD1	CASSRVTGVASPLHF	TGTGCCAGCAGCCGGGTGACAGGGGTAGCCTCACCCCTCCACTTT
TRBJ2-5	NA	TRBV6-6	TRBD1	CASSYQGDEQYF	TGTGCCAGCAGTTACCAGGGGGATGAGCAGTACTTC
TRBJ2-1	NA	TRBV19	TRBD2	CASSIGLARNEQFF	TGTGCCAGTAGTATCGGACTAGCTCGCAATGAGCAGTTCTTC
TRBJ2-3	NA	TRBV6-1	TRBD2	CASGLAGGSTDTQYF	TGTGCCAGCGGCCTAGCGGGGGGATCCACAGATACGCAGTATTTT
TRBJ2-1	many	TRBV27	NA	CATRELGRNEQFF	TGTGCCACGCGGGAACTCGGCCGCAATGAGCAGTTCTTC
TRBJ1-2	NA	TRBV30	NA	CAWRLLAGNLLHYGYTF	TGTGCCTGGAGGTTACTAGCCGGGAACCTATTACACTATGGCTACACCTTC
TRBJ2-2	few	TRBV5-1	NA	CASSPEGTGELFF	TGCGCCAGCAGCCCGGAGGGCACCGGGGAGCTGTTTTTT
TRBJ2-5	many	TRBV20-1	TRBD2	CSASEPPGLGAETQYF	TGCAGTGCTAGTGAGCCACCGGGACTAGGGGCAGAGACCCAGTACTTC
TRBJ2-5	many	TRBV15	TRBD1	CATSSPTGLETQYF	TGTGCCACCAGCAGCCCGACAGGGTTAGAGACCCAGTACTTC
TRBJ2-1	many	TRBV12-3/TRBV12-4	TRBD1	CASSRSGTEGTYNEQFF	TGTGCCAGCAGTCGCTCCGGGACAGAAGGAACCTACAATGAGCAGTTCTTC
TRBJ2-3	many	TRBV7-2	NA	CASSRNAITDTQYF	TGTGCCAGCAGCCGAAACGCGATCACAGATACGCAGTATTTT
TRBJ1-1	NA	TRBV3-1	TRBD1	CASSQEPGTGLIEAFF	TGTGCCAGCAGCCAAGAGCCCGGGACAGGGTTAATTGAAGCTTTCTTT
TRBJ2-7	many	TRBV5-1	TRBD1	CASSLDDRAYEQYF	TGCGCCAGCAGCTTGGATGACAGGGCCTACGAGCAGTACTTC
TRBJ1-2	NA	TRBV7-2	NA	CASSTKGGGNPYGYTF	TGTGCCAGCAGCACCAAAGGGGGAGGGAACCCCTATGGCTACACCTTC
TRBJ1-6	few	TRBV6-2/TRBV6-3	NA	CASSYFLSNSPLHF	TGTGCCAGCAGTTACTTTCTAAGTAATTCACCCCTCCACTTT
TRBJ2-5	many	TRBV24-1	TRBD2	CATSEGTSGQETQYF	TGTGCCACCAGTGAGGGGACTAGCGGGCAAGAGACCCAGTACTTC
TRBJ2-7	NA	TRBV5-5	NA	CASSLAHVGESKYEQYF	TGTGCCAGCAGCTTGGCCCATGTTGGGGAGAGCAAGTACGAGCAGTACTTC
TRBJ2-5	NA	TRBV7-8	TRBD2	CAGSLLGASGGSGETQYF	TGTGCCGGCAGCTTACTCGGGGCTAGCGGGGGTTCGGGAGAGACCCAGTACTTC
TRBJ2-3	many	TRBV29-1	TRBD2	CSASRGLAGGADTQYF	TGCAGCGCCTCGAGGGGACTAGCGGGGGGAGCAGATACGCAGTATTTT
TRBJ2-1	few	TRBV4-1	TRBD1	CASSQDEPGGYNEQFF	TGCGCCAGCAGCCAAGACGAGCCAGGGGGCTACAATGAGCAGTTCTTC
TRBJ2-5	many	TRBV4-1	TRBD2	CASSRAGGPGETQYF	TGCGCCAGCAGCCGCGCGGGGGGGCCGGGAGAGACCCAGTACTTC
TRBJ2-7	NA	TRBV28	TRBD1	CASTPGQTRYEQYF	TGTGCCAGCACCCCGGGACAGACCCGCTACGAGCAGTACTTC
TRBJ2-1	NA	TRBV7-2	NA	CASSPSVGSYNEQFF	TGTGCCAGCAGCCCCTCCGTGGGCTCCTACAATGAGCAGTTCTTC
TRBJ1-6	few	TRBV7-2	NA	CASSPSPGQRNSPLHF	TGTGCCAGCAGCCCCAGCCCGGGACAAAGAAATTCACCCCTCCACTTT
TRBJ2-1	many	TRBV6-5	TRBD2	CASSSRLAGGPSSYNEQFF	TGTGCCAGCAGTTCTCGACTAGCGGGGGGCCCAAGCTCCTACAATGAGCAGTTCTTC
TRBJ1-1	few	TRBV7-2	NA	CASSLGGPVTEAFF	TGTGCCAGCAGCTTGGGGGGGCCGGTTACTGAAGCTTTCTTT
TRBJ2-2	NA	TRBV7-2	TRBD2	CASSPTAGLAGVTGELFF	TGTGCCAGCAGCCCCACCGCCGGACTAGCGGGGGTCACCGGGGAGCTGTTTTTT
TRBJ2-3	NA	TRBV9	TRBD2	CASSVGAGGASDTQYF	TGTGCCAGCAGCGTAGGGGCGGGGGGGGCATCGGATACGCAGTATTTT
TRBJ1-5	many	TRBV6-2/TRBV6-3	TRBD1	CASSWDRDQPQHF	TGTGCCAGCAGCTGGGACAGGGACCAGCCCCAGCATTTT
TRBJ2-2	NA	TRBV5-8	TRBD1	CASSSNRGRNTGERFF	TGTGCCAGCAGCTCAAACAGGGGGAGAAACACCGGGGAGCGGTTTTTT
TRBJ2-5	NA	TRBV20-1	TRBD1	CSASAVGTGGGTQYF	TGCAGTGCTAGTGCGGTGGGGACAGGGGGGGGGACCCAGTACTTC
TRBJ2-5	NA	TRBV5-5	TRBD2	CAGSSGAGEGTQYF	TGTGCCGGCAGCTCTGGGGCCGGGGAGGGGACCCAGTACTTC
TRBJ2-1	few	TRBV20-1	TRBD2	CSASFSGAYNEQFF	TGCAGTGCTAGTTTTAGCGGGGCATACAATGAGCAGTTCTTC
TRBJ2-1	many	TRBV20-1	TRBD2	CSAPKAGSYNEQFF	TGCAGTGCCCCGAAAGCGGGGTCCTACAATGAGCAGTTCTTC
TRBJ1-1	NA	TRBV12-3/TRBV12-4	NA	CASSPRTVLGTEAFF	TGTGCCAGCAGCCCCAGGACAGTTCTGGGCACTGAAGCTTTCTTT
TRBJ2-5	once	TRBV7-2	NA	CASSGTHQETQYF	TGTGCCAGCAGCGGGACACATCAAGAGACCCAGTACTTC
TRBJ1-3	NA	TRBV9	NA	CASSVEAGGNTIYF	TGTGCCAGCAGCGTGGAGGCAGGGGGAAACACCATATATTTT
TRBJ2-1	once	TRBV5-4	TRBD2	CVSSLRAGGPNEQFF	TGTGTCAGCAGCTTGCGAGCGGGGGGGCCCAATGAGCAGTTCTTC